This T cell receptor (beta chain) was recorded in a study of blood T cell repertoires in COVID-19. About the study: T cells, B-cell-depleted T cells, or PBMCs provided the cDNA or gDNA that served as material.

Only in-frame clones appear in the TCRdb table, and some are missing; sequencing was by immunoSEQ multiplex PCR. The table has more than 65,000 clones, roughly 76% seen once; the top ten hold approximately 29%. Germline V gene sequence: CDR1 MDHEN, CDR2 SYDVKM. V was clipped by 2 bases and J by 2 bases, with 9 bases between them. This CDR3 contains 15 residues. The J gene is TRBJ1-4, the V gene TRBV28; D possibly corresponds to TRBD1 (5 bases). This clonotype was obtained from an elderly woman with active or convalescent COVID-19. Source material: peripheral blood. DNA of the CDR3: TGTGCCAGCAGTTTAACAGGTGGCACTAATGAAAAACTGTTTTTT. It codes for CASSLTGGTNEKLFF. The variable domain in full, with the rest retrieved from reference TRBV28 and TRBJ1-4, is DVKVTQSSRYLVKRTGEKVFLECVQDMDHENMFWYRQDPGLGLRLIYFSYDVKMKEKGDIPEGYSVSREKKERFSLILESASTNQTSMYLCASSLTGGTNEKLFFGSGTQLSVL.